The following is a TCR beta chain sequence with its context. The data were taken from a study of immune characterization of retroperitoneal liposarcoma. TCRdb re-called the PCR reads through MiXCR, storing one row per CDR3 protein. The sample lists around 10,000 distinct CDR3 sequences, 27% seen once, with roughly 9.5% in the top ten. The germline V gene encodes CDR1 MNHNS and CDR2 SASEGT. The V gene lost 3 bases and the J gene lost 10 bases, with 19 bases spanning the gap. There are 15 residues in the CDR3. Sequencing used tumor tissue. This rearrangement joins TRBV6-1 to TRBJ2-1; a possible D gene is TRBD1 (6 bases). The TCR comes from a female donor with retroperitoneal liposarcoma. CDR3 amino acids: CASSDSRQATYEQFF. The CDR3 nucleotides read TGTGCCAGCAGTGACTCCCGACAGGCGACCTACGAGCAGTTCTTC.